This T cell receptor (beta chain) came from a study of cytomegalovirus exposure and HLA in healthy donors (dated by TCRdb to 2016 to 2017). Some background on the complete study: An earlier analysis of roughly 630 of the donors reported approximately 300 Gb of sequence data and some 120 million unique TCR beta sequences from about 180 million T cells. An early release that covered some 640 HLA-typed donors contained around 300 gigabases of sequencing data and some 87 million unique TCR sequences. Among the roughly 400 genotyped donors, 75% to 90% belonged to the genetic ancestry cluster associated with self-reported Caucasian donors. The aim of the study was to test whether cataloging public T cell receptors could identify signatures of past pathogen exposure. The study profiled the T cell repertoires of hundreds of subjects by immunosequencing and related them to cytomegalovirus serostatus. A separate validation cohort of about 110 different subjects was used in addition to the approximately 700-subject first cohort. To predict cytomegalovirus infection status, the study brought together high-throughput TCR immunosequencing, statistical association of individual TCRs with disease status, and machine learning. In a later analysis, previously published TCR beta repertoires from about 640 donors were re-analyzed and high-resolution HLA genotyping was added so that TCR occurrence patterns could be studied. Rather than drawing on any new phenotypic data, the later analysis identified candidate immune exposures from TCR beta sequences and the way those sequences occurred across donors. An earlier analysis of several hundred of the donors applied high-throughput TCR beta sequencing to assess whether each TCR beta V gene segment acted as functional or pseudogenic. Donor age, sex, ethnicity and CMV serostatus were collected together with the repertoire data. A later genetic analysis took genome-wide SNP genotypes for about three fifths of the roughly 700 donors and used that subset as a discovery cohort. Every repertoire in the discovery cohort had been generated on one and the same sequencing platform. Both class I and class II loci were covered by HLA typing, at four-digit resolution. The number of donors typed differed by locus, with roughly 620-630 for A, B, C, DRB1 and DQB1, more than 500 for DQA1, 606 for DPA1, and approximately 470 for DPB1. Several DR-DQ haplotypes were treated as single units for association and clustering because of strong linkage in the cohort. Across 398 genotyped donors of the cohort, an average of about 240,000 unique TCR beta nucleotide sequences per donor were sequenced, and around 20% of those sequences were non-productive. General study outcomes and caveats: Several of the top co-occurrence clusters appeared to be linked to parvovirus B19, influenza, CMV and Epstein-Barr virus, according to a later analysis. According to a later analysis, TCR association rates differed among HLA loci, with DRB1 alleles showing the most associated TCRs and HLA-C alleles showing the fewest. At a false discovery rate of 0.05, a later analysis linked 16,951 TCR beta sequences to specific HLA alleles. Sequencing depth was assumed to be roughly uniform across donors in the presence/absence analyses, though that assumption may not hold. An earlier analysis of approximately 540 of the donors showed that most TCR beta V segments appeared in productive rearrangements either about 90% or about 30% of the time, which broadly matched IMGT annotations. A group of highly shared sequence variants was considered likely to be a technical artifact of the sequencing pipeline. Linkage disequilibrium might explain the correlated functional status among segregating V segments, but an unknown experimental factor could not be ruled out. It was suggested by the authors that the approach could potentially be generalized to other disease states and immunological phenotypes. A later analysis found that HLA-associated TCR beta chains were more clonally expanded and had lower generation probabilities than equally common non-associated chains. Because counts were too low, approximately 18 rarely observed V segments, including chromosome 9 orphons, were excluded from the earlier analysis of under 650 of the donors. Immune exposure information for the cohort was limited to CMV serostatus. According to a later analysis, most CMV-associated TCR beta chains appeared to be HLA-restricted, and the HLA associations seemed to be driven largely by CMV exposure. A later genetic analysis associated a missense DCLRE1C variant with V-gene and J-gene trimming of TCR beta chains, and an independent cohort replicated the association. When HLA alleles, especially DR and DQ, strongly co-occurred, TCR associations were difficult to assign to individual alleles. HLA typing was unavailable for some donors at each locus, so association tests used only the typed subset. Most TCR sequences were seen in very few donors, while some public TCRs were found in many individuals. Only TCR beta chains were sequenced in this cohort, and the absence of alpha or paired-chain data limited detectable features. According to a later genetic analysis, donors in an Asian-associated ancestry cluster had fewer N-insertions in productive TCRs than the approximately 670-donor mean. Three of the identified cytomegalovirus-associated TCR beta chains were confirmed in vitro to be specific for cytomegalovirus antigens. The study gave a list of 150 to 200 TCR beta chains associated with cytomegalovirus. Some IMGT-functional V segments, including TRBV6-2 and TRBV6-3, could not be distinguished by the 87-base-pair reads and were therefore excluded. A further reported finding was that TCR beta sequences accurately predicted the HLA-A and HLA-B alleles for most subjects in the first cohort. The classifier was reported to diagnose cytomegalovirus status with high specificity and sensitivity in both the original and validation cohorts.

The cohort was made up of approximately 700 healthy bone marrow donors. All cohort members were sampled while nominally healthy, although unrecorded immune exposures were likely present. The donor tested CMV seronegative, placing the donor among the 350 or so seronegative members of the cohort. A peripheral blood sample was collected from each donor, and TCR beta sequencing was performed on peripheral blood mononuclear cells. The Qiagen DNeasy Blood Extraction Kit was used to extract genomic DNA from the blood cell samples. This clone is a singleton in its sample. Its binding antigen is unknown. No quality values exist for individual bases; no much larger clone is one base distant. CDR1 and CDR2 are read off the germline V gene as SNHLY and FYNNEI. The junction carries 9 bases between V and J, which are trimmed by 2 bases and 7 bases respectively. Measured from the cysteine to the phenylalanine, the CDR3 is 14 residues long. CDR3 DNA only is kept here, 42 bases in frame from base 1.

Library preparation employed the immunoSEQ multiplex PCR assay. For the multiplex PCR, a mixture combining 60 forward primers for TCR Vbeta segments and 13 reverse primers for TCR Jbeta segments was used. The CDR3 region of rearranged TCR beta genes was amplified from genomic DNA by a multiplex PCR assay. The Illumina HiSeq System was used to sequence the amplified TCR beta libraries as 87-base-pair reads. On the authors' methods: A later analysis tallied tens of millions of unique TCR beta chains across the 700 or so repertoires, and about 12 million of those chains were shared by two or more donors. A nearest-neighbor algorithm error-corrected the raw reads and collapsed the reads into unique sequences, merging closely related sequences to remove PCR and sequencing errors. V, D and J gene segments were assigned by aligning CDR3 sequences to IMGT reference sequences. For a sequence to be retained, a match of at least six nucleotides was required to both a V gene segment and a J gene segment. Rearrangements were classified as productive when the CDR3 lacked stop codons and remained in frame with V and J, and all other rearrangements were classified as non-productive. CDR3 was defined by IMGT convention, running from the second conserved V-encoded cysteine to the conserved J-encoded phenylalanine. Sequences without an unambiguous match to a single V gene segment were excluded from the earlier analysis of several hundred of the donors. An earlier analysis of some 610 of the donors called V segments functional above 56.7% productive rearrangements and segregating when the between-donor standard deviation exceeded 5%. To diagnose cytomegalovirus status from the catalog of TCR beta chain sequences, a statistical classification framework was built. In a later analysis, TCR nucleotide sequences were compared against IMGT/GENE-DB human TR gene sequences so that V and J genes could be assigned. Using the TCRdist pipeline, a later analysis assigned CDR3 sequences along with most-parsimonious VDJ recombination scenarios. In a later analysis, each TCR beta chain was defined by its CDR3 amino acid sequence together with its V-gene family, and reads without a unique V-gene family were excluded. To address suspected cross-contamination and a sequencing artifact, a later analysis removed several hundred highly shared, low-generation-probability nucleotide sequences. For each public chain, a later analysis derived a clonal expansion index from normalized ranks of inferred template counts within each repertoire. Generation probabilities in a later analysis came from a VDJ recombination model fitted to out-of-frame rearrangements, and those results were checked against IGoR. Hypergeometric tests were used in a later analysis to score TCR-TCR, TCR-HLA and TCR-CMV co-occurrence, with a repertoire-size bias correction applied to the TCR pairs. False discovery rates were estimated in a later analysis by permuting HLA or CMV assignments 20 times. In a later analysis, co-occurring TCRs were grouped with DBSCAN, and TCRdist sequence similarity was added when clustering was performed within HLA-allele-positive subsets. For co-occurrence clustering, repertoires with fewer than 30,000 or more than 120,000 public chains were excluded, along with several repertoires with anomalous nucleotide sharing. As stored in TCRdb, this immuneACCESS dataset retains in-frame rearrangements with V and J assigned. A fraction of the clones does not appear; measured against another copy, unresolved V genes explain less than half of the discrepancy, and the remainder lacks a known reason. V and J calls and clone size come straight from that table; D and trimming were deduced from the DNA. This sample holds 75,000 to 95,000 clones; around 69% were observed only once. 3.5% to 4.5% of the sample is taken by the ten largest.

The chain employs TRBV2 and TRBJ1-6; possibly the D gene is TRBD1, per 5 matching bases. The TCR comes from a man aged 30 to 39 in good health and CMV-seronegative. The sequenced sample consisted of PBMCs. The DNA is TGTGCCAGCAGTGAAAGCAGGGTCAATTCACCCCTCCACTTT. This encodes CASSESRVNSPLHF.